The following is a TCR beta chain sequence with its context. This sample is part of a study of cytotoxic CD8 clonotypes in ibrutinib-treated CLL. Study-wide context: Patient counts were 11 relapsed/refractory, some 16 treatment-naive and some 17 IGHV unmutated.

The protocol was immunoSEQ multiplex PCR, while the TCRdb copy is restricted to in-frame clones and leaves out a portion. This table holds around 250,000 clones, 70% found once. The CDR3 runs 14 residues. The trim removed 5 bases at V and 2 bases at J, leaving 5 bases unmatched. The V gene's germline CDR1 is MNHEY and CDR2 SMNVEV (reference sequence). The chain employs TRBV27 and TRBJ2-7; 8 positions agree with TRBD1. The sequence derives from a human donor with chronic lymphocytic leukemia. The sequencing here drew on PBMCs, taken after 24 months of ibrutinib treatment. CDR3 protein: CASSGTGRTYEQYF. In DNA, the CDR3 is TGTGCCAGCAGTGGGACAGGCAGAACCTACGAGCAGTACTTC.